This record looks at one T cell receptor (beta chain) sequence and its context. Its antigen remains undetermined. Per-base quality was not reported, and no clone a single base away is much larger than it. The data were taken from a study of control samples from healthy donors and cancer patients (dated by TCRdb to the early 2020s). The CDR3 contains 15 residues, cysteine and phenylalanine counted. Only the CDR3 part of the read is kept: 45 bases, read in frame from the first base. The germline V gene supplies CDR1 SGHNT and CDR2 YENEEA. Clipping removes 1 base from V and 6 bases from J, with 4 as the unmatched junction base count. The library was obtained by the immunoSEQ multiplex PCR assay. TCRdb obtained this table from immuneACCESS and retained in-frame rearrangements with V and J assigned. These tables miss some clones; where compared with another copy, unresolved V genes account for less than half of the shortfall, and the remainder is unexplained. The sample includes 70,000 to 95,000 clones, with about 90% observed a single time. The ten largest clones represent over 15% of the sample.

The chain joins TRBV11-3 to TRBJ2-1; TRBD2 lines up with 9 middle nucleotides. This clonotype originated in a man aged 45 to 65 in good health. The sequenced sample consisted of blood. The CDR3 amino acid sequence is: CASSLVAGVLNEQFF. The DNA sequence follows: TGTGCCAGCAGCTTAGTAGCGGGAGTGCTCAATGAGCAGTTCTTC.